These 14 T cell receptor beta chains were sequenced from one sample in a study of cytomegalovirus exposure and HLA in healthy donors. In the PCR, 60 Vbeta and 13 Jbeta primers were used. The assay was immunoSEQ multiplex PCR, and TCRdb's table has in-frame clones only and misses some. The sample holds over 150,000 clones, just over 75% seen once. The sequencing sample was made of PBMCs. The receptor source for this set is a woman aged 55-69 years in good health and CMV-seropositive.

This clone was picked up a small number of times. V and J are TRBV2 and TRBJ2-7; 8 bases fit TRBD2. CDR1 and CDR2 (germline): SNHLY, FYNNEI. The J segment lost 1 base and the V segment lost 7 bases, leaving 3 bases of the junction unmatched. The CDR3 spans 13 residues. The CDR3 bases are TGTGCCAGCAAAGGCGGGAGGTCCTACGAGCAGTACTTC. Its protein is CASKGGRSYEQYF.

J is TRBJ2-7 and V is TRBV7-6, with a possible D match to TRBD2 (5 bases). The germline V and J ends were trimmed by 1 base and 2 bases, with 9 bases remaining between them. This CDR3 spans 14 amino acids. CDR1 is SGHVS, CDR2 FNYEAQ, per germline. CDR3 region: CASSLDPGTYEQYF. CDR3 nucleotide sequence: TGTGCCAGCAGCTTAGATCCGGGAACCTACGAGCAGTACTTC.

The chain has TRBV2 and TRBJ1-5; D might be TRBD1 (5 bases). The V gene's germline CDR1 is SNHLY and CDR2 FYNNEI. There are 17 residues in the CDR3. V lost 0 bases, J lost 4 bases, and 16 bases lay in between. CDR3 bases: TGTGCCAGCAGTGAAGCGCGCGGGGGGTTAGGGAATCAGCCCCAGCATTTT. Translation: CASSEARGGLGNQPQHF. The whole variable domain, filled in from reference TRBV2 and TRBJ1-5, reads EPEVTQTPSHQVTQMGQEVILRCVPISNHLYFYWYRQILGQKVEFLVSFYNNEISEKSEIFDDQFSVERPDGSNFTLKIRSTKLEDSAMYFCASSEARGGLGNQPQHFGDGTRLSIL.

The chain recombines TRBV27 with TRBJ1-1, with D possibly being TRBD1 (5 bases). This CDR3 region has 15 residues. Trimming left V 3 bases short and J 0 bases short, with 11 bases between. Per germline, CDR1 MNHEY and CDR2 SMNVEV (reference sequence). The CDR3 region has the DNA TGTGCCAGCAGTTTCGAAAAGGGGATGAACACTGAAGCTTTCTTT. Translated, it gives CASSFEKGMNTEAFF.

The chain is built from TRBV5-1 and TRBJ1-4; 9 bases are shared with TRBD1. The CDR3 loop spans 15 amino acids. With 4 bases clipped from V and 4 bases from J, the junction kept 5 bases outside the gene matches. The germline V gene encodes CDR1 SGHRS and CDR2 YFSETQ. For the CDR3, the DNA is TGCGCCAGCAGCCTGGGGACAGGGATTAATGAAAAACTGTTTTTT. It translates to CASSLGTGINEKLFF. Based on the CDR3 plus reference TRBV5-1 and TRBJ1-4, the full variable domain is KAGVTQTPRYLIKTRGQQVTLSCSPISGHRSVSWYQQTPGQGLQFLFEYFSETQRNKGNFPGRFSGRQFSNSRSEMNVSTLELGDSALYLCASSLGTGINEKLFFGSGTQLSVL.

This clone showed up just a few times. The J gene is TRBJ2-5, the V gene TRBV30; D remains ambiguous. This CDR3 comprises 13 residues. The V end lost 6 bases, the J end lost 2 bases, and 13 bases lay between the germline ends. Germline loops: CDR1 GTSNPN, CDR2 SVGIG (reference sequence). Written as DNA, the CDR3 is TGTGCCTGCTCTGCGGCAGTACAAGAGACCCAGTACTTC. Encoded protein: CACSAAVQETQYF.

This clone was seen only a few times. The chain joins TRBV6-6 to TRBJ1-5; a possible D gene is TRBD1 (5 bases). Trimming took 6 bases from V and 2 from J, leaving 11 bases between them. Germline CDR1 and CDR2: MNHNY and SVGAGI (reference sequence). The CDR3 has 14 amino acids. The CDR3 is CASSPLQGNQPQHF. CDR3 coding DNA: TGTGCCAGCAGCCCCCTACAGGGCAATCAGCCCCAGCATTTT.

The gene calls are TRBV6-5 and TRBJ2-7; 10 bases line up with TRBD1. CDR1 MNHEY and CDR2 SVGAGI come from the germline V gene. CDR3 length equals 15 residues. The V and J ends lost 0 bases and 5 bases, in that order; junction bases with no gene match: 4. The CDR3 DNA reads as TGTGCCAGCAGTTACTCGGGACAGGGGTACCACGAGCAGTACTTC. Protein sequence: CASSYSGQGYHEQYF.

The chain has TRBV5-1 and TRBJ2-2; the match to TRBD2 covers 8 bases. CDR1 and CDR2 from the germline V gene are SGHRS and YFSETQ. CDR3 length: 17 residues. The V and J ends lost 4 bases and 1 base, in that order; junction bases with no gene match: 9. The CDR3 bases are TGCGCCAGCAGCCCAATAGCGGGAAGGGGGAACACCGGGGAGCTGTTTTTT. Protein: CASSPIAGRGNTGELFF. Looking up the rest from reference TRBV5-1 and TRBJ2-2 gives the full variable domain: KAGVTQTPRYLIKTRGQQVTLSCSPISGHRSVSWYQQTPGQGLQFLFEYFSETQRNKGNFPGRFSGRQFSNSRSEMNVSTLELGDSALYLCASSPIAGRGNTGELFFGEGSRLTVL.

The chain carries TRBV5-1 and TRBJ2-3; TRBD1 is a possible D gene (6 bases). The CDR3 covers 16 residues. Trimming took off 1 base at V and 6 bases at J, with 18 bases between the two ends. Germline assignment: CDR1 SGHRS and CDR2 YFSETQ. As DNA, the CDR3 is TGCGCCAGCAGCTTGTCTTCTGTACAGGGAGCGGATACGCAGTATTTT. Its translation is CASSLSSVQGADTQYF.

J is TRBJ1-4 and V is TRBV28; D is undetermined. Germline lookup yields CDR1 MDHEN and CDR2 SYDVKM. The CDR3 runs to 14 residues. The ends were cut back, 3 bases at V and 8 bases at J, with 13 bases in the middle. The CDR3 sequence: CASSFAVREEKLFF. CDR3 DNA sequence: TGTGCCAGCAGTTTTGCTGTACGGGAAGAAAAACTGTTTTTT.

This clone was recorded only once. The CDR3 spells CASSVRGMGSYEQYF. For the CDR3, the DNA is TGTGCCAGCAGCGTGCGGGGGATGGGCTCCTACGAGCAGTACTTC. The chain employs TRBV6-5 and TRBJ2-7; 7 bases align to TRBD2. Germline V gene lookup returns CDR1 MNHEY and CDR2 SVGAGI. CDR3 length: 15 amino acids. The V segment lost 6 bases and the J segment 0 bases; nucleotides outside the gene matches: 8.

V gene TRBV28 combines with J gene TRBJ2-7; D is unresolved. The CDR3 runs 12 residues. Germline V gene data show CDR1 as MDHEN and CDR2 as SYDVKM. V gave up 7 bases and J gave up 3 bases, with 10 bases separating them. The CDR3 nucleotides read TGTGCCAGCAAAGGAGAGAACTACGAGCAGTACTTC. This encodes CASKGENYEQYF.

J is TRBJ1-4 and V is TRBV7-3; unclear D gene. The CDR3 has 14 amino acids. The V gene's germline CDR1 is SGHTA and CDR2 FQGTGA. The V and J ends lost 5 bases and 7 bases respectively, with 14 bases between them. The CDR3 sequence is CASSTGPGSEKLFF. The CDR3 DNA reads as TGTGCCAGCAGCACCGGGCCGGGGAGTGAAAAACTGTTTTTT.